One sample yielded the 3 T cell receptor beta chains listed below, sequenced in a study of cytomegalovirus exposure and HLA in healthy donors. With 60 Vbeta and 13 Jbeta primers, the PCR was carried out. Some clones are missing from TCRdb's copy, which holds only in-frame ones; the method was immunoSEQ multiplex PCR. The data contain around 90,000 clones, roughly 84% of them seen just once; the ten biggest clones take up around 3%. The sample comprised PBMCs. The source of these receptors is a man younger than 45 in good health and CMV-seronegative.

This chain joins TRBV5-1 and TRBJ2-2; D uncertain. CDR1 SGHRS and CDR2 YFSETQ come from the germline V gene. With 0 bases removed from V and 2 bases from J, the gap between germline ends came to 14 bases. The CDR3 spans 17 residues. The CDR3 DNA reads as TGCGCCAGCAGCTTGGGGTTGTCAGGCCTTAACACCGGGGAGCTGTTTTTT. As protein: CASSLGLSGLNTGELFF.

V and J are TRBV10-3 and TRBJ2-7; D call uncertain. The CDR3 consists of 12 residues. The V end lost 6 bases, the J end lost 0 bases, and 6 bases lay between the germline ends. CDR1 and CDR2 (germline): ENHRY, SYGVKD. The CDR3 spells CAISGSSYEQYF. DNA for the CDR3: TGTGCCATCAGCGGGTCCTCCTACGAGCAGTACTTC.

The chain employs TRBV19 and TRBJ1-1; TRBD1 agrees at 7 bases. Germline V CDR1 and CDR2: LNHDA, SQIVND (reference sequence). The trim removed 6 bases at V and 0 bases at J, leaving 13 bases unmatched. The CDR3 is 17 amino acids. CDR3 region: CASSKIRNRGLNTEAFF. For the CDR3, the DNA is TGTGCCAGTAGCAAAATAAGAAACAGGGGCTTGAACACTGAAGCTTTCTTT.